This T cell receptor (beta chain) appears in the sequencing data of a study of shared clonotypes between healthy human individuals. Study conclusions and caveats: Unshared clonotypes carried lower generation probabilities than those common to all four donors. Specimens sampled were limited to blood, with tissue repertoires likely differing. On the whole, naive subsets had larger estimated richness than memory subsets had.

Worth noting for this clone: The antigen is not known.

After removal of 5 bases from V and 1 base from J, the junction contained 10 bases not matched to a gene. The V gene's germline CDR1 is SGHRS and CDR2 YFSETQ. The CDR3 loop spans 16 amino acids. Using 200 ng DNA, 30,000 or so T cell genomes, the sorted-subset replicate PCRs were run. TCRdb's table, derived via immunoSEQ multiplex PCR, lists solely in-frame clones and lacks some. The sample consists of 2 million to 3 million clones, 93% of them appearing once. The TCR comes from a man younger than 30 in good health. Some clones in this sample may be carry-over from other donors' samples. The sequencing input was naive CD4+ T cells from PBMCs. Subset: CD45RA+ positively selected. V and J are TRBV5-1 and TRBJ2-5; 8 bases fit TRBD1. For the CDR3, the DNA is TGCGCCAGCAGTTTGATGACAGGGGCTCCCCAAGAGACCCAGTACTTC. Its translation: CASSLMTGAPQETQYF.